This T cell receptor (beta chain) was documented in a study of T cell responses to AZD1222 COVID-19 vaccine. Generated by immunoSEQ multiplex PCR, the TCRdb table keeps only in-frame clones and is missing some. The data contain roughly 42,000 clones, 88% of them singletons. The CDR3 extends over 13 amino acids. The V gene's germline CDR1 is MDHEN and CDR2 SYDVKM. V was clipped by 8 bases and J by 8 bases, with 16 bases between them. The receptor's source is an adult who received the MenACWY meningococcal vaccine as a control. Material: peripheral blood, obtained 28 days after the second dose of the MenACWY control vaccine. The J gene is TRBJ2-1, the V gene TRBV28; D ambiguous. This CDR3 reads CASGRSTSYEQFF. CDR3 in DNA: TGTGCCAGCGGACGGTCCACGTCCTATGAGCAGTTCTTC.